This TCR beta chain was observed in a study of T cell changes during pregnancy in multiple sclerosis. The assay was immunoSEQ multiplex PCR, and TCRdb's table has in-frame clones only and misses some. Altogether 25,000 to 35,000 clones are present, 89% being singletons, with the ten largest covering roughly a tenth. Germline CDR1 reads LNHDA; CDR2 reads SQIVND (reference sequence). This CDR3 contains 15 residues. V lost 2 bases, J lost 0 bases, and 11 bases lay in between. The clonotype originates from a female donor with multiple sclerosis, enrolled in a pregnancy study. This material consisted of CD8+ T cells from peripheral blood mononuclear cells, taken in the second trimester of pregnancy. The chain recombines TRBV19 with TRBJ2-7; D is perhaps TRBD1 (5 bases). In nucleotides, the CDR3 is TGTGCCAGTAGTATACGGCAGGGCCCCTCCTACGAGCAGTACTTC. Protein sequence: CASSIRQGPSYEQYF.